Each of the 5 T cell receptor beta chains below was sequenced from the same sample in a study of cytomegalovirus exposure and HLA in healthy donors. The data were produced by immunoSEQ multiplex PCR, yet TCRdb's version contains in-frame clones alone and is incomplete. The sample yields 130,000 to 150,000 clones, about 87% seen once. The specimen sequenced was PBMCs. The origin of the receptors is a man aged 18 to 29 in good health and CMV-seropositive.

In its sample, this clone was seen once. The chain joins TRBV27 to TRBJ2-1, with 9 bases matching TRBD2. Per the germline V gene, CDR1 is MNHEY and CDR2 is SMNVEV (reference sequence). Trimming cost V 7 bases and J 11 bases; bases outside gene matches: 9. This CDR3 has 13 residues. CDR3 nucleotides: TGTGCCAGCACCCCGGGTAGCGGGGGCCAGCAGTTCTTC. It translates to CASTPGSGGQQFF.

The rearrangement joins TRBV18 to TRBJ1-1, with D possibly TRBD1 on 5 matching bases. Trimming removed 5 bases at V and 1 base at J, with 14 bases between. Germline loops: CDR1 KGHSH, CDR2 LQKENI. The CDR3 consists of 15 residues. DNA for the CDR3: TGTGCCAGCTCATATCGACAGACGACGAACACTGAAGCTTTCTTT. This sequence encodes CASSYRQTTNTEAFF.

This clone has just one count. This sequence joins TRBV9 and TRBJ2-1; perhaps TRBD2 as D (6 bases). The CDR3 runs 15 residues. CDR1 and CDR2 from the germline V gene are SGDLS and YYNGEE. V was trimmed by 3 bases and J by 0 bases, leaving 10 bases between them. This CDR3 reads CASSGAGRSYNEQFF. DNA of the CDR3: TGTGCCAGCAGCGGCGCGGGGCGCTCCTACAATGAGCAGTTCTTC.

The chain carries TRBV5-4 and TRBJ1-5; 7 bases are shared with TRBD1. From germline, CDR1 is SGHNT and CDR2 YYREEE (reference sequence). This CDR3 is 14 amino acids long. Trimming cost V 9 bases and J 2 bases; bases outside gene matches: 8. CDR3 coding DNA: TGTGCCACCTACAACCAGGGGGGCAATCAGCCCCAGCATTTT. Its protein product is CATYNQGGNQPQHF.

The chain links TRBV18 to TRBJ1-3, with TRBD1 matching 7 bases. V shed 5 bases, J shed 2 bases, and the junction held 9 bases outside the gene matches. The germline gives CDR1 KGHSH, CDR2 LQKENI. This CDR3 is built from 16 residues. This CDR3 reads CASSFTGESTGNTIYF. CDR3 sequence (DNA): TGTGCCAGCTCATTTACAGGGGAAAGCACTGGAAACACCATATATTTT. Full variable domain (outside the CDR3, taken from reference TRBV18 and TRBJ1-3): NAGVMQNPRHLVRRRGQEARLRCSPMKGHSHVYWYRQLPEEGLKFMVYLQKENIIDESGMPKERFSAEFPKEGPSILRIQQVVRGDSAAYFCASSFTGESTGNTIYFGEGSWLTVV.